One sample yielded the 3 T cell receptor beta chains listed below, sequenced in a study of shared clonotypes between healthy human individuals. Only in-frame clones appear in the TCRdb table, and some are missing; sequencing was by immunoSEQ multiplex PCR. Altogether some 2,100,000 clones are present, just over 90% being singletons, with the ten largest covering under 2%. Terminally differentiated effector memory CD45RA+ cells were excluded by CCR7 positive selection of CD45RO-negative cells. The sequencing sample was made of naive CD8+ T cells from PBMCs. The receptors here all came from a man aged 18-30 years in good health. Some clones in this sample may be carry-over from other donors' samples.

The V gene is TRBV28, the J gene TRBJ2-7; 8 nucleotides match TRBD1. There are 15 residues in the CDR3. Germline V gives CDR1 MDHEN, CDR2 SYDVKM. Trimming took 6 bases from V and 5 from J; bases not matched to a gene: 12. The CDR3 reads CASRIQDRGYNEQYF. The CDR3 DNA reads TGTGCCAGCAGAATTCAAGACAGGGGATACAACGAGCAGTACTTC.

The chain recombines TRBV4-3 with TRBJ2-3; possibly TRBD2 for D (5 bases). The germline V and J ends were trimmed by 1 base and 6 bases, with 14 bases remaining between them. Germline loops: CDR1 LGHNA, CDR2 YSLEER. This CDR3 contains 15 residues. CDR3 sequence reads: CASSQATNGEDTQYF. The CDR3 bases are TGCGCCAGCAGCCAAGCGACTAATGGGGAGGATACGCAGTATTTT.

V and J are TRBV15 and TRBJ2-5; no clear D. The germline V gene encodes CDR1 LNHNV and CDR2 YYDKDF (reference sequence). The CDR3 has 14 residues. Trimming removed 5 bases at V and 5 bases at J, with 15 bases between. The chain's CDR3 is CATSVRNSGETQYF. The DNA for the CDR3 is TGTGCCACCAGCGTCAGGAACTCTGGTGAGACCCAGTACTTC. The full variable domain, with the rest looked up from reference TRBV15 and TRBJ2-5, is DAMVIQNPRYQVTQFGKPVTLSCSQTLNHNVMYWYQQKSSQAPKLLFHYYDKDFNNEADTPDNFQSRRPNTSFCFLDIRSPGLGDTAMYLCATSVRNSGETQYFGPGTRLLVL.